This T cell receptor beta chain was found in a study of lymphopenia after photon versus proton radiotherapy. Whole-study findings and limits: Authors raise, but do not show, better survival with proton therapy. In patients who died, overall survival fell as post-nadir TCR diversity dropped more. After lymphocyte nadir, photon-treated repertoires showed oligoclonal expansion, especially CD8+ Temra.

Regarding this clone: The antigen is undetermined.

The table came from immunoSEQ multiplex PCR; TCRdb's copy has only in-frame clones and leaves some out. The profile shows roughly 49,000 clones, 92% of them singletons. The sample in question was peripheral blood, obtained from a patient treated with photon-based radiotherapy. This receptor was identified in a woman between 40 and 55 years old with cholangiocarcinoma.

Written as DNA, the CDR3 is TGCGCCAGCAGCCAGGTTTGGACAGTGAAGTCCTACGAGCAGTACTTC. Its protein product is CASSQVWTVKSYEQYF. This chain uses TRBV4-1 with TRBJ2-7; weak D call: TRBD1 (6 bases). Trimming removed 3 bases from V and 1 base from J, with 16 bases in between. This CDR3 is 16 amino acids long. In germline, CDR1 is MGHRA, CDR2 YSYEKL.